The 24 T cell receptor beta chains reported below all come from one sample, sequenced in a study of blood T cell repertoires in COVID-19. TCRdb keeps only in-frame clones here, not all; method: immunoSEQ multiplex PCR. Among approximately 170,000 clones listed, 85% were seen once. The sample taken for sequencing was peripheral blood. These receptors came from a woman aged 80 or over with COVID-19, enrolled during active disease.

The rearrangement links TRBV6-2 or TRBV6-3 to TRBJ2-7, with a possible D match to TRBD1 (5 bases). The V gene lost 4 bases and the J gene lost 3 bases, with 13 bases spanning the gap. This CDR3 is built from 14 residues. Germline CDR1 is MNHEY and CDR2 is SVGEGT. CDR3 amino acids: CASSSRNGHYEQYF. The CDR3 coding sequence is TGTGCCAGCAGTTCCAGGAACGGACACTACGAGCAGTACTTC.

This chain uses TRBV13 with TRBJ2-3; 7 bases match TRBD2. Germline trimming cut 4 bases from V and 6 bases from J; bases unmatched to any gene: 4. This CDR3 has 13 amino acids. Germline CDR1 reads PRHDT; CDR2 reads FYEKMQ (reference sequence). CDR3 bases: TGTGCCAGCAGCTCTCCGGGAGGCGATACGCAGTATTTT. Residues: CASSSPGGDTQYF.

The chain carries TRBV5-1 and TRBJ2-1, with 10 bases aligning to TRBD1. The length of the CDR3 is 16 residues. CDR1 and CDR2 from the germline V gene are SGHRS and YFSETQ. V was pared by 7 bases and J by 7 bases, with 14 bases of the junction left unmatched. CDR3: CASALEGTGAWNEQFF. DNA of the CDR3: TGCGCCAGCGCCCTAGAGGGGACAGGGGCTTGGAATGAGCAGTTCTTC.

This clone was seen once. The chain joins TRBV13 to TRBJ1-3; D unclear. Germline V CDR1 and CDR2: PRHDT, FYEKMQ (reference sequence). The ends were cut back, 3 bases at V and 0 bases at J, with 6 bases in the middle. This CDR3 has 14 residues. The CDR3 DNA is TGTGCCAGCAGCTTGGGCAGCTCTGGAAACACCATATATTTT. Protein sequence: CASSLGSSGNTIYF.

About this clone: The identical CDR3 is also encoded by other nucleotide sequences in the sample. The chain recombines TRBV7-3 with TRBJ2-1; weak D call: TRBD2 (6 bases). Germline CDR1 SGHTA, CDR2 FQGTGA. The CDR3 consists of 16 residues. The ends were cut back, 1 base at V and 0 bases at J, with 10 bases in the middle. DNA of the CDR3: TGTGCCAGCAGCTTAATGGGGGGTAGCTCCTACAATGAGCAGTTCTTC. Protein product: CASSLMGGSSYNEQFF. The full variable domain, with the rest looked up from reference TRBV7-3 and TRBJ2-1, is GAGVSQTPSNKVTEKGKYVELRCDPISGHTALYWYRQSLGQGPEFLIYFQGTGAADDSGLPNDRFFAVRPEGSVSTLKIQRTERGDSAVYLCASSLMGGSSYNEQFFGPGTRLTVL.

The chain is built from TRBV5-1 and TRBJ2-7, with 11 bases fitting TRBD2. J lost 2 bases, V lost 3 bases, and 4 bases had no gene match. The CDR3 loop spans 15 amino acids. Germline V CDR1 and CDR2: SGHRS, YFSETQ. CDR3 residues: CASSWGLADAYEQYF. The DNA of the CDR3 is TGCGCCAGCAGCTGGGGACTAGCGGACGCCTACGAGCAGTACTTC.

The chain joins TRBV7-2 to TRBJ2-3; 8 bases agree with TRBD2. With 6 bases clipped from V and 4 bases from J, the junction kept 9 bases outside the gene matches. CDR3 length: 15 residues. Germline CDR1 reads SGHTA; CDR2 reads FQGNSA. In DNA, the CDR3 is TGTGCCAGCAGACCGGGAGGGTGGGCAGCAGATACGCAGTATTTT. It translates to CASRPGGWAADTQYF.

V is TRBV4-1 and J is TRBJ1-3, with D uncertain. Trimming left V 5 bases short and J 4 bases short, with 9 bases between. The germline CDR1 and CDR2 sequences are MGHRA and YSYEKL. CDR3 length: 13 residues. The CDR3 DNA is TGCGCCAGCAGCTCTCTTGTGGGAAACACCATATATTTT. It is translated as CASSSLVGNTIYF.

The V and J genes are TRBV2 and TRBJ1-6; 9 bases agree with TRBD1. The CDR3 consists of 15 residues. Germline CDR1 and CDR2: SNHLY and FYNNEI. The V and J ends lost 6 bases and 10 bases, in that order; junction bases with no gene match: 10. The CDR3 DNA reads TGTGCCAGCAGAGTCGAAAGGACAGGGGAATCACCCCTCCACTTT. This encodes CASRVERTGESPLHF.

The chain couples TRBV5-1 to TRBJ1-6; 7 positions match TRBD1. CDR1 is SGHRS, CDR2 YFSETQ, per germline. The V gene end was trimmed by 4 bases and the J gene end by 7 bases; junction bases not matched to a gene: 5. The CDR3 spans 14 residues. The CDR3 DNA reads TGCGCCAGCAGCGACGGGACAGCCAATTCACCCCTCCACTTT. This encodes CASSDGTANSPLHF.

This chain uses TRBV10-1 with TRBJ2-5; the match to TRBD2 covers 7 bases. The CDR3 extends over 17 amino acids. J was trimmed by 2 bases and V by 4 bases; bases with no gene match: 13. CDR1 is WNHNN, CDR2 SYGVQD, per germline (reference sequence). CDR3 sequence reads: CASSGREPFHIQETQYF. In nucleotides, the CDR3 is TGCGCCAGCAGTGGGCGGGAGCCCTTCCACATACAAGAGACCCAGTACTTC.

The chain joins TRBV7-3 to TRBJ1-1, with 8 positions matching TRBD1. The germline CDR1 and CDR2 sequences are SGHTA and FQGTGA. The V and J ends lost 5 bases and 4 bases, in that order; junction bases with no gene match: 9. The CDR3 spans 15 residues. The CDR3 sequence is CASSQNGQGTTEAFF. CDR3 coding DNA: TGTGCCAGCAGCCAAAATGGACAGGGAACCACTGAAGCTTTCTTT.

The table lists this clone with a count of one. This chain uses TRBV18 with TRBJ1-6; D not resolved. The CDR3 covers 16 residues. Trimming pared 3 bases from V and 0 bases from J, leaving 9 bases between. In germline, CDR1 is KGHSH, CDR2 LQKENI. CDR3 region: CASSPAASSYNSPLHF. The CDR3 nucleotides are TGTGCCAGCTCACCGGCGGCGAGCTCCTATAATTCACCCCTCCACTTT.

The V call is TRBV5-1, the J call TRBJ2-2, with D possibly matching TRBD1 (6 bases). V was shortened by 0 bases and J by 7 bases, with 7 bases between the two germline ends. CDR1 is SGHRS, CDR2 YFSETQ, per germline. This CDR3 region has 13 residues. The CDR3 DNA sequence: TGCGCCAGCAGCTTGGCAGGGGTCGGGGAGCTGTTTTTT. Translated, it gives CASSLAGVGELFF.

The chain combines TRBV9 with TRBJ2-1, with 11 bases matching TRBD2. With 7 bases clipped from V and 0 bases from J, the junction kept 9 bases outside the gene matches. Germline loops: CDR1 SGDLS, CDR2 YYNGEE. The CDR3 has 17 residues. The CDR3 protein is CASGGTSGGSSYNEQFF. In DNA, the CDR3 is TGTGCCAGCGGGGGTACTAGCGGGGGTAGCTCCTACAATGAGCAGTTCTTC.

The CDR3 region has the DNA TGTGCCAGCAGTTCCGTCTATGGCTACACCTTC. It specifies CASSSVYGYTF. The chain has TRBV28 and TRBJ1-2; no definite D call. The V end was cut by 4 bases, the J end by 4 bases, with 4 bases between. Germline V gene sequence: CDR1 MDHEN, CDR2 SYDVKM. The CDR3 runs 11 residues.

This clone came up a few times. The rearrangement links TRBV27 to TRBJ2-3, with TRBD2 as a possible D gene (9 bases). Trimming removed 7 bases from V and 4 bases from J, with 24 bases in between. This CDR3 has 17 amino acids. Germline CDR1 and CDR2: MNHEY and SMNVEV (reference sequence). The CDR3 sequence is CASIPPRGREGADTQYF. DNA of the CDR3: TGTGCCAGCATCCCTCCCAGGGGGCGGGAGGGCGCAGATACGCAGTATTTT.

V gene TRBV2 combines with J gene TRBJ2-7, with 10 bases lining up with TRBD1. Germline loops: CDR1 SNHLY, CDR2 FYNNEI. V shed 8 bases and J 2 bases; nucleotides not matched to a gene: 12. The CDR3 is 16 amino acids. CDR3 nucleotides: TGTGCCAGCGTGGGCGCCCCGGGACAGGGGACCTACGAGCAGTACTTC. It yields the protein CASVGAPGQGTYEQYF.

The chain uses TRBV5-1 and TRBJ1-2; 7 bases are shared with TRBD1. In germline, CDR1 is SGHRS, CDR2 YFSETQ. The CDR3 runs 16 residues. The V segment lost 0 bases and the J segment 4 bases; nucleotides outside the gene matches: 9. The CDR3, as DNA: TGCGCCAGCAGCTTGGCCCAGACAGGGTTGAGCTATGGCTACACCTTC. Translation gives CASSLAQTGLSYGYTF.

V and J are TRBV28 and TRBJ1-5, with no clear D. This CDR3 has 13 amino acids. The germline V and J ends were trimmed by 2 bases and 9 bases, with 11 bases remaining between them. Germline V gives CDR1 MDHEN, CDR2 SYDVKM. The CDR3 spells CASSLGPPGPQHF. As DNA, the CDR3 is TGTGCCAGCAGTTTAGGCCCCCCGGGGCCCCAGCATTTT.

V is TRBV3-1 (or the pseudogene TRBV3-2) and J is TRBJ2-2; no firm D call. Germline CDR1 and CDR2: LGHDT and YNNKEL (reference sequence). The CDR3 loop spans 14 amino acids. Trimming shortened V by 0 bases and J by 3 bases, and 5 bases separated the two germline ends. The CDR3: CASSQDPDTGELFF. Written as DNA, the CDR3 is TGTGCCAGCAGCCAAGATCCAGACACCGGGGAGCTGTTTTTT.

The chain couples TRBV2 to TRBJ1-2; a possible D gene is TRBD1 (6 bases). V was clipped by 6 bases and J by 2 bases, with 16 bases between them. Looked up from germline, CDR1 is SNHLY and CDR2 is FYNNEI. This CDR3 is 15 amino acids long. The CDR3 DNA reads as TGTGCCAGCAGGAGAACGGGGGGCGAAAACTATGGCTACACCTTC. It translates to CASRRTGGENYGYTF.

The chain carries TRBV19 and TRBJ2-5; tentatively, D is TRBD2 (6 bases). The CDR3 is 16 amino acids. The V gene lost 5 bases and the J gene lost 5 bases, with 21 bases spanning the gap. Germline V gene data show CDR1 as LNHDA and CDR2 as SQIVND (reference sequence). CDR3 coding DNA: TGTGCCAGTAGTGCCCCTCCGGGGGAGGTGGAGGAGACCCAGTACTTC. This codes for CASSAPPGEVEETQYF.

V is TRBV2 and J is TRBJ2-2; no clear D gene. The CDR3 is 14 amino acids. Germline V CDR1 and CDR2: SNHLY, FYNNEI. Deletions cut 8 bases from V and 4 bases from J, with 14 bases between. Here the CDR3 reads CASALGRVTGELFF. The CDR3, as DNA: TGTGCCAGCGCCTTGGGTCGGGTCACCGGGGAGCTGTTTTTT.